This record concerns one TCR beta chain sequence. The protocol was immunoSEQ multiplex PCR, while the TCRdb copy is restricted to in-frame clones and leaves out a portion. The table shows approximately 240,000 clones, with more than 80% occurring only once. CDR1 and CDR2 from the germline V gene are KGHSH and LQKENI. The CDR3 is 14 amino acids. V dropped 6 bases and J dropped 4 bases, with 15 bases sitting between them. This specimen belongs to a study of blood T cell repertoires in COVID-19. The rearrangement links TRBV18 to TRBJ1-1; D unresolved. What was sequenced was peripheral blood. This clonotype originated in a human donor in a cohort sampled during active COVID-19. The CDR3 region is CASSQDTAATEAFF. The CDR3 nucleotides read TGTGCCAGCTCTCAAGACACAGCGGCCACTGAAGCTTTCTTT.